These 22 T cell receptor beta chains came from one sample sequenced in a study of blood T cells in healthy people across ages. Combining a sample-barcoded 5' primer with a J-beta primer mix, a second PCR ran for about 7 to 11 cycles. TCRdb re-called the 5' RACE reads through MiXCR, storing one row per CDR3 protein. The sample has 1.5 million to 2 million distinct CDR3 sequences, about 35% seen once. Input material: blood. These receptor sequences come from a woman under 40 in good health.

The chain joins TRBV13 to TRBJ2-1; D perhaps matches TRBD2 (6 bases). This CDR3 region has 15 residues. Trimming stripped 3 bases from V and 1 base from J, with 10 bases between. The germline gives CDR1 PRHDT, CDR2 FYEKMQ (reference sequence). CDR3 in amino acids: CASSLRRVSYNEQFF. CDR3 bases: TGTGCCAGCAGCTTGCGGAGGGTGTCCTACAATGAGCAGTTCTTC.

V is TRBV5-4 and J is TRBJ2-1, with a possible D match to TRBD2 (6 bases). Per germline, CDR1 SGHNT and CDR2 YYREEE (reference sequence). Trimming took off 6 bases at V and 7 bases at J, with 17 bases between the two ends. The CDR3 contains 14 residues. The CDR3 sequence is CASMSAGPENEQFF. The DNA of the CDR3 is TGTGCCAGCATGTCCGCGGGACCGGAGAATGAGCAGTTCTTC.

The V call is TRBV5-1, the J call TRBJ1-2; maybe TRBD1 (5 bases). The V gene's germline CDR1 is SGHRS and CDR2 YFSETQ. Trimming left V 5 bases short and J 8 bases short, with 16 bases between. The CDR3 sequence is 13 residues long. CDR3 coding DNA: TGCGCCAGCAGTCTCAGGGAGGGTCACGGCTACACCTTC. As protein: CASSLREGHGYTF.

This clonotype was recorded at least ten times. This chain connects TRBV25-1 to TRBJ2-6; no reliable D call. The length of the CDR3 is 14 residues. The V gene lost 0 bases and the J gene lost 4 bases, with 4 bases spanning the gap. The germline V gene has CDR1 MGHDK and CDR2 SYGVNS. CDR3 loop: CASSEYEGANVLTF. The CDR3 region has the DNA TGTGCCAGCAGTGAATACGAGGGGGCCAACGTCCTGACTTTC.

This clonotype was counted only a few times. The gene calls are TRBV20-1 and TRBJ2-3; weak D call: TRBD2 (5 bases). The CDR3 is 12 residues long. V shed 5 bases and J shed 6 bases, with 12 bases lying between them. Germline CDR1 is DFQATT and CDR2 is SNEGSKA (reference sequence). The DNA for the CDR3 is TGCAGTGCTTCCGTCCTAGCTGATACGCAGTATTTT. It translates to CSASVLADTQYF.

The V gene is TRBV27, the J gene TRBJ2-7; D call uncertain. Trimming stripped 4 bases from V and 0 bases from J, with 13 bases between. The CDR3 extends over 15 amino acids. Germline V gene data show CDR1 as MNHEY and CDR2 as SMNVEV (reference sequence). The CDR3 region is CASSSTYLLSYEQYF. Written as DNA, the CDR3 is TGTGCCAGCAGTTCCACCTATCTACTCTCCTACGAGCAGTACTTC.

V usage is TRBV15 and J usage is TRBJ2-5; no clear D gene. The V gene lost 3 bases and the J gene lost 2 bases, with 7 bases spanning the gap. Germline CDR1 and CDR2: LNHNV and YYDKDF (reference sequence). The CDR3 extends over 13 amino acids. The CDR3 region is CATSRGRQETQYF. The CDR3 nucleotides are TGTGCCACCAGCAGGGGCCGGCAAGAGACCCAGTACTTC.

This clonotype was observed a few times. V and J are TRBV20-1 and TRBJ2-5; the match to TRBD2 covers 8 bases. The V and J ends lost 6 bases and 4 bases, in that order; junction bases with no gene match: 13. CDR3 length equals 15 residues. Germline lookup yields CDR1 DFQATT and CDR2 SNEGSKA (reference sequence). The CDR3 protein is CSATPGGRPTETQYF. The DNA for the CDR3 is TGCAGTGCAACACCGGGGGGGCGTCCCACAGAGACCCAGTACTTC.

J is TRBJ1-1 and V is TRBV25-1; D ambiguous. Germline loops: CDR1 MGHDK, CDR2 SYGVNS. Trimming stripped 1 base from V and 10 bases from J, with 10 bases between. The CDR3 runs 12 residues. The CDR3 is CASSESGAGAFF. In DNA, the CDR3 is TGTGCCAGCAGTGAATCCGGAGCGGGAGCTTTCTTT.

This clonotype occurred many times. The chain uses TRBV20-1 and TRBJ1-2; D is unresolved. Germline V gene lookup returns CDR1 DFQATT and CDR2 SNEGSKA (reference sequence). Between the trimmed V and J ends, which lost 5 bases and 3 bases, there was a span of 13 bases. The CDR3 is 13 residues long. The CDR3 region is CSAAVGFDYGYTF. The CDR3 nucleotides read TGCAGTGCTGCTGTCGGTTTCGACTATGGCTACACCTTC.

The rearrangement links TRBV5-4 to TRBJ1-1; TRBD1 might be the D (5 bases). The germline gives CDR1 SGHNT, CDR2 YYREEE (reference sequence). This CDR3 is 15 amino acids long. V shed 6 bases and J shed 1 base, with 16 bases lying between them. CDR3 protein: CASNQKGHSNTEAFF. CDR3 DNA: TGTGCCAGCAACCAAAAAGGACACTCGAACACTGAAGCTTTCTTT. Filled out from reference TRBV5-4 and TRBJ1-1, the complete variable domain reads ETGVTQSPTHLIKTRGQQVTLRCSSQSGHNTVSWYQQALGQGPQFIFQYYREEENGRGNFPPRFSGLQFPNYSSELNVNALELDDSALYLCASNQKGHSNTEAFFGQGTRLTVV.

The chain combines TRBV20-1 with TRBJ2-5; D is possibly TRBD1 or TRBD2 (6 bases each). The DNA end lines up better with TRBJ2-7; the J call may be wrong. Germline V gives CDR1 DFQATT, CDR2 SNEGSKA (reference sequence). The CDR3 loop spans 15 amino acids. CDR3: CSARPHIEGGYEQYF. The CDR3 coding sequence is TGCAGTGCTAGACCACATATCGAGGGGGGCTACGAGCAGTACTTC.

The rearrangement links TRBV4-1 to TRBJ1-1; D is uncertain. The CDR3 has 16 amino acids. Germline V CDR1 and CDR2: MGHRA, YSYEKL. The germline V and J ends were trimmed by 1 base and 0 bases, with 12 bases remaining between them. CDR3 nucleotides: TGCGCCAGCAGCCAAGGGGAACTAGTCATGAACACTGAAGCTTTCTTT. Its translation is CASSQGELVMNTEAFF.

The rearrangement uses TRBV6-1 and TRBJ2-7, with unresolved D. V lost 5 bases to trimming and J lost 0 bases, with 14 bases between them. The CDR3 covers 15 residues. Germline CDR1 is MNHNS and CDR2 is SASEGT. The CDR3 DNA follows: TGTGCCAGCAGTTCTACTATTTCGAGCTCCTACGAGCAGTACTTC. Protein sequence: CASSSTISSSYEQYF.

The table lists this clonotype with a few counts. This chain links TRBV4-1 with TRBJ1-2; maybe TRBD1 (6 bases). The CDR3 loop spans 15 amino acids. Germline CDR1 and CDR2: MGHRA and YSYEKL. Between the trimmed V and J ends, which lost 0 bases and 8 bases, there was a span of 16 bases. The CDR3 DNA reads as TGCGCCAGCAGCCAAGATAAGGGGGGAGGCGAGGGCTACACCTTC. Translated, it gives CASSQDKGGGEGYTF.

This clonotype was counted only a few times. The CDR3 sequence is CACGPQGIPYNEQYF. In DNA form, the CDR3 reads TGTGCCTGCGGTCCACAGGGGATCCCCTACAATGAGCAGTACTTC. V and J are TRBV6-5 and TRBJ2-1, with TRBD1 matching over 7 bases. The DNA end lines up better with TRBJ2-7; the J call may be wrong. There are 15 residues in the CDR3. Per the germline V gene, CDR1 is MNHEY and CDR2 is SVGAGI.

The J gene is TRBJ2-3, the V gene TRBV4-1; D is possibly TRBD1 (6 bases). CDR3 size: 15 residues. Trimming shortened V by 1 base and J by 1 base, and 9 bases separated the two germline ends. Germline values: CDR1 MGHRA, CDR2 YSYEKL. The CDR3 here is CASSQVQGRTDTQYF. CDR3 sequence (DNA): TGCGCCAGCAGCCAAGTCCAGGGGCGCACAGATACGCAGTATTTT.

This chain uses TRBV20-1 with TRBJ2-1; D tentatively fits TRBD1 or TRBD2 (6 bases each). The CDR3 has 15 amino acids. The germline V gene has CDR1 DFQATT and CDR2 SNEGSKA (reference sequence). V lost 4 bases and J lost 4, with 17 bases in between. The CDR3 protein is CSATPSRGTYNEQFF. CDR3 bases: TGCAGTGCTACACCGTCGAGGGGGACTTACAATGAGCAGTTCTTC.

This clonotype was recorded a few times. The rearrangement links TRBV12-3 or TRBV12-4 to TRBJ2-7, with D tentatively TRBD2 (6 bases). The V end lost 5 bases, the J end lost 3 bases, and 17 bases lay between the germline ends. This CDR3 has 15 amino acids. This CDR3 reads CASSPPGGAFYEQYF. CDR3 DNA: TGTGCCAGCAGTCCCCCCGGGGGTGCCTTCTACGAGCAGTACTTC.

Turning to this clonotype: This CDR3 is missing its conserved last phenylalanine or tryptophan, likely due to a read error. The chain couples TRBV19 to TRBJ2-1, with 14 nucleotides matching TRBD2. The CDR3 spans 19 residues. V trimming: 3 bases; J trimming: 0 bases; junction bases outside the gene matches: 7. CDR1 and CDR2 (germline): LNHDA, SQIVND (reference sequence). CDR3 sequence (DNA): TGTGCCAGTAGTATTACCGGGACTAGCGGGGGCCTCTCCTACAATGAGCAGTTCGTC. Its translation: CASSITGTSGGLSYNEQFV.

Here the CDR3 reads CASQALGNEQFF. The CDR3 DNA follows: TGTGCCAGCCAGGCTCTGGGGAATGAGCAGTTCTTC. The chain joins TRBV2 to TRBJ2-1; D is undetermined. The CDR3 has 12 amino acids. Trimming removed 8 bases at V and 7 bases at J, with 12 bases between. The V gene's germline CDR1 is SNHLY and CDR2 FYNNEI.

This clonotype appeared a few times. This rearrangement joins TRBV29-1 to TRBJ1-2; 8 bases agree with TRBD1. Germline CDR1 and CDR2: SQVTM and ANQGSEA. V lost 0 bases, J lost 8 bases, and 11 bases stayed unmatched. The CDR3 runs 15 residues. CDR3 residues: CSVEDYRTGIIGYTF. Written as DNA, the CDR3 is TGCAGCGTTGAAGATTATCGGACAGGGATAATAGGCTACACCTTC.